One and the same sample provided the 26 T cell receptor beta chains below, sequenced in a study of cytomegalovirus exposure and HLA in healthy donors (dated 2017 in TCRdb). Receptors were amplified or captured by the immunoSEQ multiplex PCR assay. TCRdb obtained this table from immuneACCESS and retained in-frame rearrangements with V and J assigned. These tables miss some clones; where compared with another copy, unresolved V genes account for less than half of the shortfall, and the remainder is unexplained. This sample holds over 200,000 clones; around nine tenths were observed only once. Approximately 2.9% of the sample is in the top ten clones. Sequencing was carried out using PBMCs. These receptors were taken from a woman younger than 35 in good health and CMV-seronegative.

The rearrangement links TRBV28 to TRBJ2-1, with 12 bases that match TRBD2. The CDR3 loop spans 18 amino acids. Germline V CDR1 and CDR2: MDHEN, SYDVKM. After removal of 6 bases from V and 4 bases from J, the junction contained 13 bases not matched to a gene. The CDR3 bases are TGTGCCAGCAGATCCCTTGGGGGACTAGCGGGTGAATACAATGAGCAGTTCTTC. Protein product: CASRSLGGLAGEYNEQFF.

The chain employs TRBV6-5 and TRBJ2-5; tentative D call: TRBD2 (6 bases). Per the germline V gene, CDR1 is MNHEY and CDR2 is SVGAGI. This CDR3 has 15 amino acids. V was cut by 2 bases and J by 4 bases, with 14 bases left in between. CDR3 DNA: TGTGCCAGCAGTTACCGCCTCGGGGGTCCAGAGACCCAGTACTTC. This sequence encodes CASSYRLGGPETQYF.

The chain links TRBV10-2 to TRBJ1-4; perhaps TRBD1 as D (5 bases). Germline CDR1 reads WSHSY; CDR2 reads SAAADI. V lost 6 bases, J lost 8 bases, and 16 bases lay in between. This CDR3 spans 14 amino acids. The CDR3 DNA sequence: TGCGCCAGCAGACGCGGGGGGAGTAGCGAAAAACTGTTTTTT. As protein: CASRRGGSSEKLFF.

This clone was observed a few times. The gene calls are TRBV6-6 and TRBJ2-7; 8 bases are a match to TRBD2. There are 14 residues in the CDR3. Germline CDR1 is MNHNY and CDR2 is SVGAGI (reference sequence). V was pared by 4 bases and J by 5 bases, with 7 bases of the junction left unmatched. CDR3 loop: CASSSGLARNEQYF. The CDR3 DNA sequence: TGTGCCAGCAGTTCCGGACTAGCACGGAACGAGCAGTACTTC.

The V call is TRBV7-9, the J call TRBJ2-7, with a weak D call TRBD1 (6 bases). V was clipped by 1 base and J by 5 bases, with 15 bases between them. The CDR3 length is 15 residues. Germline V gene sequence: CDR1 SEHNR, CDR2 FQNEAQ (reference sequence). This CDR3 reads CASSLVVGGGDEQYF. The CDR3 region has the DNA TGTGCCAGCAGCTTAGTGGTAGGGGGTGGCGACGAGCAGTACTTC.

The chain links TRBV28 to TRBJ1-5, with D perhaps matching TRBD1 (6 bases). The CDR3 spans 12 residues. Germline V gives CDR1 MDHEN, CDR2 SYDVKM. V lost 10 bases, J lost 6 bases, and 13 bases lay in between. The CDR3 DNA follows: TGTGCCACCAAAACAGGGTTTCAGCCCCAGCATTTT. Translated: CATKTGFQPQHF.

The chain joins TRBV28 to TRBJ2-5, with TRBD2 matching 8 bases. This CDR3 has 15 residues. The V segment lost 4 bases and the J segment 3 bases; nucleotides outside the gene matches: 7. Germline V gene lookup returns CDR1 MDHEN and CDR2 SYDVKM. The CDR3: CASSSSREDEETQYF. As DNA, the CDR3 is TGTGCCAGCAGTTCCTCGCGGGAGGACGAAGAGACCCAGTACTTC. The full variable domain, completed using reference TRBV28 and TRBJ2-5, is DVKVTQSSRYLVKRTGEKVFLECVQDMDHENMFWYRQDPGLGLRLIYFSYDVKMKEKGDIPEGYSVSREKKERFSLILESASTNQTSMYLCASSSSREDEETQYFGPGTRLLVL.

CDR3 in DNA: TGTGCCAGCAGGGCCCCGGGACTAGCGGGCTACGAGCAGTACTTC. This sequence encodes CASRAPGLAGYEQYF. The gene calls are TRBV6-5 and TRBJ2-7, with 12 bases matching TRBD2. This CDR3 contains 15 residues. Per germline, CDR1 MNHEY and CDR2 SVGAGI. J was trimmed by 3 bases and V by 6 bases; bases with no gene match: 6.

The chain joins TRBV29-1 to TRBJ1-2; TRBD1 aligns across 7 bases. The CDR3 runs 14 residues. Per germline, CDR1 SQVTM and CDR2 ANQGSEA. V was clipped by 2 bases and J by 5 bases; unmatched bases: 8. The CDR3 DNA follows: TGCAGCGTTGAATCGGAGGGGGCGGGTTATGGCTACACCTTC. Its translation is CSVESEGAGYGYTF.

The genes are TRBV28 and TRBJ2-7, with D unresolved. CDR1 is MDHEN, CDR2 SYDVKM, per germline. V dropped 4 bases and J dropped 3 bases, with 10 bases sitting between them. This CDR3 has 13 amino acids. For the CDR3, the DNA is TGTGCCAGCAGTTCGCAGGTCTACTACGAGCAGTACTTC. It codes for CASSSQVYYEQYF. Full variable domain (remainder filled in from reference TRBV28 and TRBJ2-7): DVKVTQSSRYLVKRTGEKVFLECVQDMDHENMFWYRQDPGLGLRLIYFSYDVKMKEKGDIPEGYSVSREKKERFSLILESASTNQTSMYLCASSSQVYYEQYFGPGTRLTVT.

This rearrangement joins TRBV30 to TRBJ2-3, with TRBD2 identical over 13 bases. V was pared by 2 bases and J by 6 bases, with 8 bases of the junction left unmatched. Germline lookup yields CDR1 GTSNPN and CDR2 SVGIG (reference sequence). This CDR3 spans 16 amino acids. CDR3 DNA sequence: TGTGCCTGGAGTACGGGACTAGCGGGAAAAATGGATACGCAGTATTTT. Translating it yields CAWSTGLAGKMDTQYF.

J is TRBJ1-1 and V is TRBV5-1, with 7 bases matching TRBD1. The CDR3 has 14 amino acids. The germline CDR1 and CDR2 sequences are SGHRS and YFSETQ. Trimming at V came to 5 bases and at J to 5 bases, leaving 9 bases not matched to a gene. The CDR3 loop reads CASSIEGARTEAFF. For the CDR3, the DNA is TGCGCCAGCAGTATTGAGGGGGCTCGGACTGAAGCTTTCTTT.

The rearrangement uses TRBV10-3 and TRBJ2-1, with 10 bases identical to TRBD2. V was pared by 0 bases and J by 1 base, with 9 bases of the junction left unmatched. The germline V gene encodes CDR1 ENHRY and CDR2 SYGVKD. This CDR3 has 19 amino acids. The CDR3: CAISESASGRRSSYNEQFF. The DNA for the CDR3 is TGTGCCATCAGTGAGTCGGCTAGCGGGAGACGAAGTTCCTACAATGAGCAGTTCTTC.

This clone came up a few times. The V gene is TRBV7-9, the J gene TRBJ2-1; a possible D gene is TRBD2 (6 bases). The CDR3 length is 19 residues. V was clipped by 4 bases and J by 2 bases, with 24 bases between them. The germline V gene encodes CDR1 SEHNR and CDR2 FQNEAQ (reference sequence). Written as DNA, the CDR3 is TGTGCCAGCAGCTCCATACTTAGCGGAACGTCGGACGCCTACAATGAGCAGTTCTTC. It yields the protein CASSSILSGTSDAYNEQFF.

The chain has TRBV27 and TRBJ1-2; the match to TRBD1 covers 10 bases. Germline loops: CDR1 MNHEY, CDR2 SMNVEV (reference sequence). J was trimmed by 7 bases and V by 2 bases; bases with no gene match: 13. CDR3 length: 17 residues. CDR3 in amino acids: CASSLTIQGQGIVGYTF. In DNA form, the CDR3 reads TGTGCCAGCAGTTTAACTATACAGGGACAGGGGATTGTTGGCTACACCTTC.

This clone was picked up a small number of times. CDR3 sequence reads: CASSLRQGETGELFF. In DNA form, the CDR3 reads TGTGCCAGCAGCCTCCGACAGGGTGAGACCGGGGAGCTGTTTTTT. The chain uses TRBV7-2 and TRBJ2-2, with 7 bases aligning to TRBD1. This CDR3 comprises 15 residues. The junction had 8 bases not matched to a gene; V was cut back by 5 bases and J by 5 bases. Germline CDR1 is SGHTA and CDR2 is FQGNSA.

This clone has only a few counts. This sequence joins TRBV10-3 and TRBJ2-1; D is unresolved. CDR1 is ENHRY and CDR2 is SYGVKD in the germline V gene. The CDR3 extends over 13 amino acids. Trimming took 3 bases from V and 5 from J, leaving 8 bases between them. The CDR3 sequence: CAISETDDNEQFF. The CDR3 nucleotides are TGTGCCATCAGTGAAACAGACGACAATGAGCAGTTCTTC.

Here the CDR3 DNA reads TGTGCCAGCAGGTCGGAGCCGGGACAGCTTTACGAGCAGTACTTC. Protein sequence: CASRSEPGQLYEQYF. The rearrangement joins TRBV6-6 to TRBJ2-7; 7 bases are shared with TRBD1. Unmatched junction bases numbered 12, after V lost 6 bases and J lost 4 bases. Germline V CDR1 and CDR2: MNHNY, SVGAGI (reference sequence). The CDR3 contains 15 residues.

The V and J genes are TRBV27 and TRBJ1-1; perhaps TRBD1 as D (6 bases). There are 13 residues in the CDR3. CDR1 is MNHEY, CDR2 SMNVEV, per germline (reference sequence). With 6 bases removed from V and 1 base from J, the gap between germline ends came to 9 bases. The CDR3, as DNA: TGTGCCAGCAGACAGACAGGGAACACTGAAGCTTTCTTT. Its translation: CASRQTGNTEAFF.

This rearrangement joins TRBV19 to TRBJ2-7; D might be TRBD2 (6 bases). Trimming shortened V by 3 bases and J by 2 bases, and 11 bases separated the two germline ends. CDR1 LNHDA and CDR2 SQIVND come from the germline V gene (reference sequence). The CDR3 totals 14 residues. CDR3 in DNA: TGTGCCAGTAGTATTGCGGGGTTGACCTACGAGCAGTACTTC. Protein: CASSIAGLTYEQYF.

The chain has TRBV27 and TRBJ1-2, with D tentatively TRBD1 (5 bases). The V gene's germline CDR1 is MNHEY and CDR2 SMNVEV (reference sequence). Trimming took 4 bases from V and 8 from J, leaving 14 bases between them. This CDR3 region has 13 residues. DNA of the CDR3: TGTGCCAGCAGTTCTCAGGGCGGCCTGGGCTACACCTTC. Translation gives CASSSQGGLGYTF.

The chain combines TRBV5-3 with TRBJ1-2; weak D call: TRBD1 (5 bases). TRBV5-3 falls under the ORF class, with uncertain function. The CDR3 is made up of 16 amino acids. Trimming removed 0 bases at V and 0 bases at J, with 12 bases between. Written as DNA, the CDR3 is TGTGCCAGAAGCTTGGAGGGGTCAGAAGCTAACTATGGCTACACCTTC. Its translation: CARSLEGSEANYGYTF.

V is TRBV29-1 and J is TRBJ1-2; 8 nucleotides line up with TRBD1. CDR1 is SQVTM and CDR2 is ANQGSEA in the germline V gene. This CDR3 spans 14 amino acids. Trimming took 6 bases from V and 0 from J; bases not matched to a gene: 6. CDR3 coding DNA: TGCAGCGTCGGGACAGGCAAGACTAACTATGGCTACACCTTC. Translating it yields CSVGTGKTNYGYTF. The entire variable domain, with the rest obtained from reference TRBV29-1 and TRBJ1-2, is as follows: SAVISQKPSRDICQRGTSLTIQCQVDSQVTMMFWYRQQPGQSLTLIATANQGSEATYESGFVIDKFPISRPNLTFSTLTVSNMSPEDSSIYLCSVGTGKTNYGYTFGSGTRLTVV.

This chain joins TRBV28 and TRBJ2-3; TRBD2 aligns across 7 bases. V shed 3 bases, J shed 0 bases, and the junction held 3 bases outside the gene matches. CDR1 and CDR2 (germline): MDHEN, SYDVKM. The CDR3 has 15 amino acids. The CDR3 nucleotides read TGTGCCAGCAGTTTTGGGGGAGGGAGCACAGATACGCAGTATTTT. This translates into CASSFGGGSTDTQYF.

V gene TRBV28 combines with J gene TRBJ2-1; 8 bases fit TRBD2. CDR3 size: 16 residues. The germline gives CDR1 MDHEN, CDR2 SYDVKM. With V trimmed by 5 bases and J by 6 bases, 12 bases remained unmatched. The CDR3: CASSPGGLDGGNEQFF. DNA for the CDR3: TGTGCCAGCAGTCCTGGGGGACTAGACGGAGGCAATGAGCAGTTCTTC.

The rearrangement links TRBV19 to TRBJ1-2; 7 bases are shared with TRBD1. The V and J ends lost 5 bases and 8 bases, in that order; junction bases with no gene match: 11. The germline gives CDR1 LNHDA, CDR2 SQIVND (reference sequence). The CDR3 totals 14 residues. The CDR3 DNA reads TGTGCCAGTAGTTGGGGACAGCCATATTTAGGCTACACCTTC. Residues: CASSWGQPYLGYTF.